This T cell receptor beta chain was sequenced in a study of early T cells in non-severe SARS-CoV-2 infection. At the level of the study: The sequenced material was bulk RNA from unsorted whole blood, and its chains were unpaired. Study-level findings and limits: Anti-spike CD8 specificities were favored by VDJdb matching, whose results missed private and CD4 specificities.

Individual cDNA molecules each received unique molecular identifiers attached to them. TCRdb fed the 5' RACE reads into MiXCR, producing one record per CDR3 protein. Of fewer than 60,000 distinct CDR3 sequences in the sample, 11% were seen once. This clonotype was seen a few times. No antigen is known for it. Germline V gives CDR1 DFQATT, CDR2 SNEGSKA (reference sequence). The CDR3 has 16 amino acids. The V segment lost 5 bases and the J segment 5 bases; nucleotides outside the gene matches: 12. This chain uses TRBV20-1 with TRBJ2-3; the match to TRBD2 covers 11 bases. This TCR was sampled from an adult who was a healthcare worker with PCR-confirmed SARS-CoV-2 infection or an uninfected control (not recorded which). Sequenced sample: whole blood. Here the CDR3 DNA reads TGCAGTGCTGCTGCGGTAACTAGCGGGAGCGTAGATACGCAGTATTTT. Its protein product is CSAAAVTSGSVDTQYF.